The 6 T cell receptor beta chains below come from one sample, sequenced in a study of cytomegalovirus exposure and HLA in healthy donors. PCR involved 60 Vbeta and 13 Jbeta primers. The assay was immunoSEQ multiplex PCR, and TCRdb's table has in-frame clones only and misses some. Of under 300,000 clones listed, roughly 90% are singletons. Sequencing used PBMCs. The receptors shown here come from a man aged 40-49 years in good health and CMV-seropositive.

This chain uses TRBV2 with TRBJ2-1; possibly TRBD2 for D (7 bases). This CDR3 spans 14 amino acids. Germline V lookup: CDR1 SNHLY, CDR2 FYNNEI. V was clipped by 6 bases and J by 3 bases, with 12 bases between them. The CDR3 here is CASRRGGVYNEQFF. The DNA of the CDR3 is TGTGCCAGCAGGAGGGGGGGGGTCTACAATGAGCAGTTCTTC.

V usage is TRBV18 and J usage is TRBJ2-2; the D gene is possibly TRBD2 (6 bases). The V gene lost 3 bases and the J gene lost 4 bases, with 12 bases spanning the gap. The germline CDR1 and CDR2 sequences are KGHSH and LQKENI. The CDR3 length is 15 residues. The CDR3 nucleotides are TGTGCCAGCTCACCCGAGGCGGGGTCCACCGGGGAGCTGTTTTTT. Protein product: CASSPEAGSTGELFF.

The CDR3 here is CASSLGTGVKDTQYF. As DNA, the CDR3 is TGTGCCAGCAGCTTAGGGACAGGGGTCAAAGATACGCAGTATTTT. This sequence joins TRBV7-3 and TRBJ2-3; 10 bases fit TRBD1. This CDR3 spans 15 amino acids. Trimming at V came to 2 bases and at J to 5 bases, leaving 4 bases not matched to a gene. CDR1 and CDR2 from the germline V gene are SGHTA and FQGTGA.

The genes are TRBV6-6 and TRBJ2-5; D ambiguous. Trimming removed 5 bases at V and 4 bases at J, with 11 bases between. The CDR3 covers 13 residues. Germline V gene data show CDR1 as MNHNY and CDR2 as SVGAGI (reference sequence). The CDR3 sequence: CASSRGQRETQYF. The CDR3 region has the DNA TGTGCCAGCAGTCGCGGCCAGCGAGAGACCCAGTACTTC.

The chain links TRBV7-2 to TRBJ2-7; no firm D call. V shed 1 base and J shed 7 bases, with 8 bases lying between them. Germline V CDR1 and CDR2: SGHTA, FQGNSA. This CDR3 has 12 residues. This CDR3 reads CASSLDAAEQYF. The CDR3 region has the DNA TGTGCCAGCAGCTTAGATGCGGCTGAGCAGTACTTC. The full variable domain, rest sourced from reference TRBV7-2 and TRBJ2-7, is GAGVSQSPSNKVTEKGKDVELRCDPISGHTALYWYRQSLGQGLEFLIYFQGNSAPDKSGLPSDRFSAERTGGSVSTLTIQRTQQEDSAVYLCASSLDAAEQYFGPGTRLTVT.

As to this clone: Other DNA variants within this sample encode the same CDR3. V and J are TRBV28 and TRBJ1-5; 7 bases line up with TRBD1. The CDR3 is made up of 15 amino acids. Losses at the gene ends were 2 bases for V and 3 bases for J; bases not matched to a gene: 4. Germline V gives CDR1 MDHEN, CDR2 SYDVKM. The DNA of the CDR3 is TGTGCCAGCAGTTTAAGGGGGCTCTCCAATCAGCCCCAGCATTTT. Translation: CASSLRGLSNQPQHF.